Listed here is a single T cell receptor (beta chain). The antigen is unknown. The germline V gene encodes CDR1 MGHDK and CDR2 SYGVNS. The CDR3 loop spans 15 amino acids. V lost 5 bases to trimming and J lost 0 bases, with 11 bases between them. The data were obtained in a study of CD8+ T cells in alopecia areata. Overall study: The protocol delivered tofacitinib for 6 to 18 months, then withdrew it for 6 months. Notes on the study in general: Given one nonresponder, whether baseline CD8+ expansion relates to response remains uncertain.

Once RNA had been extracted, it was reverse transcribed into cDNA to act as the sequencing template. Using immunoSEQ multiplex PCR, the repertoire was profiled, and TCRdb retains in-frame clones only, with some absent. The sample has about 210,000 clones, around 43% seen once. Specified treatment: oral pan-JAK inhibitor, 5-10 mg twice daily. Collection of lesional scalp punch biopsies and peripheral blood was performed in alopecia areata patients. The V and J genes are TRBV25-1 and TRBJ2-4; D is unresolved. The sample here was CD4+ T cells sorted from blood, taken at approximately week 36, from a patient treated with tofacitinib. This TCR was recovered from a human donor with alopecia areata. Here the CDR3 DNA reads TGTGCCAGCAGTTCAGGCCCCCTAGCCAAAAACATTCAGTACTTC. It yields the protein CASSSGPLAKNIQYF.